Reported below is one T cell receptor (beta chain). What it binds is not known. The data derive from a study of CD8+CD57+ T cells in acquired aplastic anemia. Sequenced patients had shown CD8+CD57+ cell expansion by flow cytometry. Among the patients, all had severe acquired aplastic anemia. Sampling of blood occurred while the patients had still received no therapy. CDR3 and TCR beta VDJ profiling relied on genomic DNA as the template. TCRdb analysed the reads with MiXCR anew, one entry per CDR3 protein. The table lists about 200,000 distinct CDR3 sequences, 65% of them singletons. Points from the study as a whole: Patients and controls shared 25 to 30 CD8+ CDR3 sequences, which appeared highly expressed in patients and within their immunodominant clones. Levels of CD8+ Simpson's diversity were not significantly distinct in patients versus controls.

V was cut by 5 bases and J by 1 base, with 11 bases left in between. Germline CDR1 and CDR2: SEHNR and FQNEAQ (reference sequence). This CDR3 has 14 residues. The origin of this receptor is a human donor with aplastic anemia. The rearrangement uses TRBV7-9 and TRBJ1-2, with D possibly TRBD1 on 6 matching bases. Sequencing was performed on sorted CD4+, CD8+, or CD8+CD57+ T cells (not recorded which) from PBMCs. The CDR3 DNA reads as TGTGCCAGCAGCCCACACAGGGATAACTATGGCTACACCTTC. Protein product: CASSPHRDNYGYTF.